The present T cell receptor (beta chain) was sequenced within a study of CD8+ T cells in alopecia areata. The overall study: Each of the treated patients was given oral tofacitinib, 5 to 10 mg twice daily, for moderate-to-severe alopecia areata. Study-wide results and limits: Higher clonality was seen in lesional scalp than in normal scalp, especially in alopecia totalis/universalis.

Extraction of RNA preceded its reverse transcription into cDNA, which served as the sequencing template. Clones were read by immunoSEQ multiplex PCR, and TCRdb kept only the in-frame ones, dropping some. The sample holds a few hundred thousand clones, approximately 65% seen once. As regards this clone: Its antigen is currently unknown.

Treatment described: oral pan-JAK inhibitor, 5-10 mg twice daily. This clonotype originated in a human donor with alopecia areata. Sample: CD4+ T cells sorted from blood, taken at approximately week 42, from a patient treated with tofacitinib.

CDR3 protein: CAISEPPGRHRSGEQYF. CDR3 bases: TGTGCCATCAGTGAACCCCCGGGTAGACACCGATCGGGTGAGCAGTACTTC. This rearrangement joins TRBV10-3 to TRBJ2-7; D not resolved. The ends were cut back, 3 bases at V and 7 bases at J, with 25 bases in the middle. Germline values: CDR1 ENHRY, CDR2 SYGVKD. This CDR3 has 17 amino acids.